This TCR beta chain was sequenced during a study of PD-1 blockade in classical Hodgkin lymphoma. The assay was immunoSEQ multiplex PCR, and TCRdb's table has in-frame clones only and misses some. The sample lists around 66,000 clones, 71% occurring once. Every patient relapsed after autologous stem cell transplantation, and brentuximab vedotin exposure varied. The CDR3 sequence is 14 residues long. CDR1 and CDR2 (germline): SGHRS, YFSETQ. The V gene lost 0 bases and the J gene lost 5 bases, with 10 bases spanning the gap. The source of this sequence is a human donor with classical Hodgkin lymphoma. Specimen: peripheral blood mononuclear cells (PBMCs), collected before the second cycle of nivolumab. The V gene is TRBV5-1, the J gene TRBJ2-3, with a tentative D call TRBD2 (6 bases). CDR3 residues: CASSLDRRGDTQYF. The CDR3 coding sequence is TGCGCCAGCAGCTTGGACAGGCGGGGAGATACGCAGTATTTT.